This paragraph covers one T cell receptor beta chain sequence. No antigen is known for it. The data originate from a study of T-cell memory formation after mild COVID-19. Points from the study as a whole: Clones contracting day 15 to 85 were balanced CD4/CD8; later expanders leaned CD4+.

In TCRdb, the 5' RACE reads were re-called with MiXCR into one record per CDR3 protein. The sample has around 500,000 distinct CDR3 sequences; 15% to 20% are singletons. Trimming at V came to 8 bases and at J to 8 bases, leaving 12 bases not matched to a gene. CDR3 length equals 13 residues. Germline V gene data show CDR1 as GTSNPN and CDR2 as SVGIG (reference sequence). The sequencing sample was made of PBMCs or a T cell subset sorted from them (not recorded which). The rearrangement uses TRBV30 and TRBJ2-1; TRBD1 matches 7 bases. The clonotype was recovered from an adult woman who had mild COVID-19 (a few samples of this study predate the infection). Cell type and time point are not known. As DNA, the CDR3 is TGTGCCGGCCGGGACAGTGGGCCCGATGAGCAGTTCTTC. Translation gives CAGRDSGPDEQFF.